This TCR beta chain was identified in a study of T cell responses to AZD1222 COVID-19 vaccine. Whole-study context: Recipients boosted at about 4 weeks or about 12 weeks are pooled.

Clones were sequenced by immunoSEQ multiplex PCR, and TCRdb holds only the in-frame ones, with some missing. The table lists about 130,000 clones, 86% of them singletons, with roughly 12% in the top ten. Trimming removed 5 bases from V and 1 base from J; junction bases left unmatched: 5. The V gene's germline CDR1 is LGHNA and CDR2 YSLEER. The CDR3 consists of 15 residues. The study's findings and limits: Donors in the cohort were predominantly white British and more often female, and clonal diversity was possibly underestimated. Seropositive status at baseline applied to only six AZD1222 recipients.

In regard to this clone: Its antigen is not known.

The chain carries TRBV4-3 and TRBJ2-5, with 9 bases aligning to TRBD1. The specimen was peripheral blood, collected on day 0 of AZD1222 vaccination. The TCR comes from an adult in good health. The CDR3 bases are TGCGCCAGCAGCTCAGGGACAGGGCGCCAAGAGACCCAGTACTTC. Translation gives CASSSGTGRQETQYF.